One and the same sample provided the 9 T cell receptor beta chains below, sequenced in a study of early stage breast cancer tumors. Method: immunoSEQ multiplex PCR; TCRdb's copy keeps in-frame clones and lacks some. The data contain 32,000 or so clones, 72% of them singletons. The sample comprised blood. The receptor set was obtained from a person between 45 and 65 years old with breast cancer.

This chain connects TRBV2 to TRBJ2-7; D unresolved. CDR3 size: 12 residues. Germline CDR1 is SNHLY and CDR2 is FYNNEI. The ends were cut back, 4 bases at V and 3 bases at J, with 7 bases in the middle. In DNA form, the CDR3 reads TGTGCCAGCAGTGGGGTCCTCTACGAGCAGTACTTC. Encoded protein: CASSGVLYEQYF.

This clone was observed once. The V gene is TRBV6-5, the J gene TRBJ2-5; 7 bases line up with TRBD2. The V and J ends lost 7 bases and 2 bases, in that order; junction bases with no gene match: 7. The CDR3 consists of 14 residues. Germline CDR1 and CDR2: MNHEY and SVGAGI. CDR3 in amino acids: CASTPGTTQETQYF. CDR3 DNA sequence: TGTGCCAGCACCCCCGGGACTACACAAGAGACCCAGTACTTC.

This chain connects TRBV10-3 to TRBJ1-1; 8 bases are a match to TRBD1. V gave up 6 bases and J gave up 1 base; unmatched junction bases: 4. The CDR3 covers 14 residues. The germline V gene encodes CDR1 ENHRY and CDR2 SYGVKD. CDR3 sequence: CAIRGTGQNTEAFF. The CDR3 coding sequence is TGTGCCATCAGGGGGACAGGCCAGAACACTGAAGCTTTCTTT.

This chain uses TRBV10-3 with TRBJ2-1; TRBD2 might be the D (5 bases). CDR3 length equals 15 residues. Germline V gene data show CDR1 as ENHRY and CDR2 as SYGVKD. V dropped 2 bases and J dropped 2 bases, with 10 bases sitting between them. The CDR3 protein is CAISEVSAAYNEQFF. The CDR3 DNA sequence: TGTGCCATCAGTGAGGTTAGCGCAGCCTACAATGAGCAGTTCTTC.

This clone was seen more than once but under ten times. The V call is TRBV5-5, the J call TRBJ1-2; a possible D gene is TRBD1 (6 bases). Per the germline V gene, CDR1 is SGHKS and CDR2 is YYEKEE (reference sequence). The CDR3 consists of 15 residues. The germline V and J ends were trimmed by 0 bases and 4 bases, with 13 bases remaining between them. The CDR3 region has the DNA TGTGCCAGCAGCTTGGGGTTACAGGGAGCCTATGGCTACACCTTC. Amino acid sequence: CASSLGLQGAYGYTF.

About this clone itself: A read error may account for a junction end that differs from germline. The DNA of the CDR3 is TGTGCCTGGAGCCCCGGACAGAACACTGAAACTTTCTTT. It specifies CAWSPGQNTETFF. This chain uses TRBV30 with TRBJ1-1, with D maybe TRBD1 (6 bases). This CDR3 is built from 13 residues. Germline CDR1 reads GTSNPN; CDR2 reads SVGIG (reference sequence).

The chain recombines TRBV5-4 with TRBJ1-1; D is possibly TRBD1 (6 bases). The CDR3 length is 14 residues. The V gene's germline CDR1 is SGHNT and CDR2 YYREEE (reference sequence). V was cut by 3 bases and J by 2 bases, with 11 bases left in between. For the CDR3, the DNA is TGTGCCAGCAGCTCGCCGGACAGCAACACTGAAGCTTTCTTT. Protein product: CASSSPDSNTEAFF.

The CDR3 region has the DNA TGTGCCAGCAGCCCAGGACTAGCGGGAGGGTGGTACGAGCAGTACTTC. Translated, it gives CASSPGLAGGWYEQYF. This chain connects TRBV7-6 to TRBJ2-7; 15 bases align to TRBD2. Germline trimming cut 5 bases from V and 4 bases from J; bases unmatched to any gene: 6. From germline, CDR1 is SGHVS and CDR2 FNYEAQ. CDR3 length equals 16 residues.

V and J are TRBV5-6 and TRBJ2-3; weak D call: TRBD2 (5 bases). Germline V gene lookup returns CDR1 SGHDT and CDR2 YYEEEE. V lost 0 bases to trimming and J lost 6 bases, with 14 bases between them. The CDR3 extends over 15 amino acids. The CDR3 spells CASSLAGDYPDTQYF. The CDR3 region has the DNA TGTGCCAGCAGCTTGGCCGGAGACTATCCGGATACGCAGTATTTT.